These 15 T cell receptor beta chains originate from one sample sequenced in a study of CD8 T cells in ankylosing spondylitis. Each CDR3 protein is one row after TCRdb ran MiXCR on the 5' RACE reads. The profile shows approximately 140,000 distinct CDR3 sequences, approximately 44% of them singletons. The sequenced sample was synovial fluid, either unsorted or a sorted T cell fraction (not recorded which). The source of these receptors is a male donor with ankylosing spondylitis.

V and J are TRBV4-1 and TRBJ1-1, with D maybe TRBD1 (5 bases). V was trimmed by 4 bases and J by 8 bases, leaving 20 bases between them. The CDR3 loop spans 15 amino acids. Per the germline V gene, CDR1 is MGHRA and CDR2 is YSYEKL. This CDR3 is CASSLLMGHRREAFF. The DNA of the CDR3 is TGCGCCAGCAGCCTCCTCATGGGGCATCGGAGGGAAGCTTTCTTT.

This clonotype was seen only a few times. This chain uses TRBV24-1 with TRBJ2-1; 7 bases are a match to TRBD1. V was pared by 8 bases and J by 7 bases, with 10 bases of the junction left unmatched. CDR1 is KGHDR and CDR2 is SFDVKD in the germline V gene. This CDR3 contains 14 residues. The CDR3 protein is CATTRTGLSNEQFF. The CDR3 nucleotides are TGTGCCACCACCCGGACAGGACTTTCGAATGAGCAGTTCTTC.

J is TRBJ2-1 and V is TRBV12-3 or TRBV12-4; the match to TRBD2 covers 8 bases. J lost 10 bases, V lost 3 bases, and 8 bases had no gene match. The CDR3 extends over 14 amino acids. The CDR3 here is CASSFIGRGDEQFF. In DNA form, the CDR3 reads TGTGCCAGCAGTTTTATCGGGAGGGGTGACGAGCAGTTCTTC.

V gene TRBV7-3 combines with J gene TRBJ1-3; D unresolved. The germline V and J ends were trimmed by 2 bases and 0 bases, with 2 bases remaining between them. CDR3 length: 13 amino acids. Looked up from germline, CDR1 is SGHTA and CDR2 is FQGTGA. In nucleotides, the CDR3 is TGTGCCAGCAGCTTAGGCTCTGGAAACACCATATATTTT. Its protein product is CASSLGSGNTIYF. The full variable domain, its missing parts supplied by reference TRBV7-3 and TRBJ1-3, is GAGVSQTPSNKVTEKGKYVELRCDPISGHTALYWYRQSLGQGPEFLIYFQGTGAADDSGLPNDRFFAVRPEGSVSTLKIQRTERGDSAVYLCASSLGSGNTIYFGEGSWLTVV.

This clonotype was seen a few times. CDR3 nucleotide sequence: TGTGCCAGCAGTTCTGGACCTGAGGGCGATACGCAGTATTTT. This translates into CASSSGPEGDTQYF. J is TRBJ2-3 and V is TRBV6-4, with a tentative D call TRBD2 (5 bases). Trimming stripped 5 bases from V and 6 bases from J, with 15 bases between. The germline CDR1 and CDR2 sequences are MRHNA and SNTAGT. This CDR3 region has 14 residues.

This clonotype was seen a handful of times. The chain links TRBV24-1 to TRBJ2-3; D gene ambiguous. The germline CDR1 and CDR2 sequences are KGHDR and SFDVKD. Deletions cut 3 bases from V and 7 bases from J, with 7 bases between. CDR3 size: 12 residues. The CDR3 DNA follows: TGTGCCACCAGTGATGACCGGTATACGCAGTATTTT. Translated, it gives CATSDDRYTQYF.

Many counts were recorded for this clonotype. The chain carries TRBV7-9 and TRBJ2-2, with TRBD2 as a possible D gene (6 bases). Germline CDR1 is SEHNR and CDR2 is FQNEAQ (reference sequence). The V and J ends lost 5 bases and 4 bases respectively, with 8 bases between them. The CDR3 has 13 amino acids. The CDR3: CASSGTVTGELFF. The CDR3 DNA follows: TGTGCCAGCAGCGGGACTGTCACCGGGGAGCTGTTTTTT.

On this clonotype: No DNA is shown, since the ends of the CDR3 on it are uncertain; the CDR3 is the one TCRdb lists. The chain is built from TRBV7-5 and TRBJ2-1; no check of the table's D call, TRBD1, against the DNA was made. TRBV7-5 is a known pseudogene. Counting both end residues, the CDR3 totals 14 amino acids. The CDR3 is CISVSSGNHNEQFF.

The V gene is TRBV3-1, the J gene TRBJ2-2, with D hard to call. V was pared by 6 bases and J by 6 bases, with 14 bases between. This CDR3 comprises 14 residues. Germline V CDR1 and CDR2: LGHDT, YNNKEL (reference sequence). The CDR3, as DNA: TGTGCCAGCAGGCCACTACCTGTTGCCGGGGAGCTGTTTTTT. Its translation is CASRPLPVAGELFF.

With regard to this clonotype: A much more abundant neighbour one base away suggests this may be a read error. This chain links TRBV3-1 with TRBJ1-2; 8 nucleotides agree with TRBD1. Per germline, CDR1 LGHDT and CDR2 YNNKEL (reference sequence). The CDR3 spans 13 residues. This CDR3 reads CEPGQAPVCGYTF. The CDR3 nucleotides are TGTGAGCCGGGACAGGCGCCGGTTTGTGGCTACACCTTC.

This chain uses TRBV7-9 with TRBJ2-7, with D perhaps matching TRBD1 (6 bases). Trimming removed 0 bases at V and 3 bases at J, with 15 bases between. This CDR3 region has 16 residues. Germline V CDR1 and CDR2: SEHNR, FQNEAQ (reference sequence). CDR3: CASSLAGSGANYEQYF. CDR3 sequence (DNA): TGTGCCAGCAGCTTAGCGGGCTCAGGGGCCAACTACGAGCAGTACTTC.

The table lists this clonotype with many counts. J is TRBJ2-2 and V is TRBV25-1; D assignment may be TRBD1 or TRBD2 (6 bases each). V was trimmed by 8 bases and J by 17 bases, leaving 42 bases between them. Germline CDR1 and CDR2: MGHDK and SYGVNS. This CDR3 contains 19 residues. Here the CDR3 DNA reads TGTGCCAGCGAAAATCACTTCCCTAGTGTGGGGGCAATGGGGGGAAACTGTTTTTTT. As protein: CASENHFPSVGAMGGNCFF.

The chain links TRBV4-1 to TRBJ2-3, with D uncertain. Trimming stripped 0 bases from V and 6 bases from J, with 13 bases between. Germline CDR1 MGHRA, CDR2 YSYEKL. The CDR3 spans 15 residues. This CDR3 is CASSQDRASRDTQYF. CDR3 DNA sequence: TGCGCCAGCAGCCAAGATAGGGCTAGTCGCGATACGCAGTATTTT.

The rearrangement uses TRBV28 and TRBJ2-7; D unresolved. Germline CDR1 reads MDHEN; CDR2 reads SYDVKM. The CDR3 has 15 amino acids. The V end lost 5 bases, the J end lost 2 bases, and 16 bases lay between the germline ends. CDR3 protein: CASSLITAPPYEQYF. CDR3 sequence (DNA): TGTGCCAGCAGTCTCATAACGGCCCCCCCCTACGAGCAGTACTTC. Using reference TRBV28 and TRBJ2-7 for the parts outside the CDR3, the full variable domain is DVKVTQSSRYLVKRTGEKVFLECVQDMDHENMFWYRQDPGLGLRLIYFSYDVKMKEKGDIPEGYSVSREKKERFSLILESASTNQTSMYLCASSLITAPPYEQYFGPGTRLTVT.

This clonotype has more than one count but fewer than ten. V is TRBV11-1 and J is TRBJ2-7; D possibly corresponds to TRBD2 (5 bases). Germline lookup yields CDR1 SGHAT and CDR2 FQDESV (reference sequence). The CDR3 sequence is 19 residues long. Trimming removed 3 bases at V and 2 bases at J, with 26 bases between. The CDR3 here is CASSFPGLLATFPPYEQYF. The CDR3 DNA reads TGTGCCAGCAGCTTCCCCGGACTGTTAGCTACCTTCCCGCCCTACGAGCAGTACTTC.